A selection of T cell receptor beta chains follows, all from one sample in a study of shared clonotypes between healthy human individuals. Assay: immunoSEQ multiplex PCR; the TCRdb copy retains only in-frame clones and omits some. The top ten hold approximately 1% of the sample, which has approximately 1,500,000 clones, roughly 95% seen once. Material for sequencing was naive CD4+ T cells sorted from blood. These receptors all come from a man aged 30-40 years in good health. The CDR3 runs from the conserved cysteine through the conserved F or W. D genes are given only for firm matches. The size entry is marked missing in some rows and otherwise reads once, few, many or a size class.

v_gene,d_gene,j_gene,abundance,CDR3nt,CDR3aa
TRBV9,.,TRBJ1-1,.,TGTGCCAGCAGCGCGACAGACCCGAACACTGAAGCTTTCTTT,CASSATDPNTEAFF
TRBV5-1,.,TRBJ2-7,.,TGCGCCAGCAGCTTGGCAGGGAGGTTGGTGGGAGTCTACGAGCAGTACTTC,CASSLAGRLVGVYEQYF
TRBV5-1,TRBD2,TRBJ2-5,.,TGCGCCAGCAGTTATATACTAGCGAAACAAGAGACCCAGTACTTC,CASSYILAKQETQYF
TRBV11-2,.,TRBJ2-3,.,TGTGCCAGCAGCCCGAGGGGCCAGCGGTCGCGTCTTGACACAGATACGCAGTATTTT,CASSPRGQRSRLDTDTQYF
TRBV2,.,TRBJ1-3,.,TGTGCCAGCACGGCGGTTGGGGGGTCTGGAAACACCATATATTTT,CASTAVGGSGNTIYF
TRBV5-4,.,TRBJ2-5,.,TGTGCCAGCAGCTGGGGTCCTCAAGAGACCCAGTACTTC,CASSWGPQETQYF
TRBV19,.,TRBJ2-3,.,TGTGCCAGTAGTATTGAGGGACACCGAACCACAGATACGCAGTATTTT,CASSIEGHRTTDTQYF
TRBV5-3,TRBD1,TRBJ2-7,.,TGTGCCAGAACCCAGACCCTAGACAGGGATGGATACTACGAGCAGTACTTC,CARTQTLDRDGYYEQYF
TRBV18,.,TRBJ1-1,.,TGTGCCAGCTCACCAATGTCGGACTTATCGAACACTGAAGCTTTCTTT,CASSPMSDLSNTEAFF
TRBV10-1,.,TRBJ2-7,once,TGCGCCAGCAGTGAGGACAGAGCCTACGAGCAGTACTTC,CASSEDRAYEQYF
TRBV18,.,TRBJ1-4,.,TGTGCCAGCTCAATAGGGAGGGGTGAAAAACTGTTTTTT,CASSIGRGEKLFF
TRBV15,.,TRBJ2-7,.,TGTGCCACCAGCAGAGTTAGGGCTAGCACCTACGAGCAGTACTTC,CATSRVRASTYEQYF
TRBV27,.,TRBJ1-1,.,TGTGCCAGCAGTTTAATTACTGAAGCTTTCTTT,CASSLITEAFF
TRBV7-9,TRBD2,TRBJ2-2,.,TGTGCCAGCAGCCCAAGGACTAGCGCGAACACCGGGGAGCTGTTTTTT,CASSPRTSANTGELFF
TRBV28,.,TRBJ1-2,.,TGTGCCAGCAGTTTGAGGGGCAACTATGGCTACACCTTC,CASSLRGNYGYTF
TRBV29-1,TRBD1,TRBJ2-5,.,TGCAGCGTCGTGGGAGACAGGGGACAAGAGACCCAGTACTTC,CSVVGDRGQETQYF
TRBV5-1,.,TRBJ2-1,.,TGCGCCGCCGGAGGGGTGGGGGATTCCTACAATGAGCAGTTCTTC,CAAGGVGDSYNEQFF
TRBV19,TRBD1,TRBJ1-1,.,TGTGCCAGTAGTATCGGACAGGGGGAAGCTTTCTTT,CASSIGQGEAFF
TRBV28,.,TRBJ2-7,.,TGTGCCAGCAGTTATGGGGCGACCTACGAGCAGTACTTC,CASSYGATYEQYF
TRBV2,.,TRBJ2-5,.,TGTGCCAGCAGTGGGTTTGTGCAGCGGCAAGAGACCCAGTACTTC,CASSGFVQRQETQYF
TRBV28,TRBD2,TRBJ2-5,.,TGTGCCAGCAGCCGGGAGGGGTACCAAGAGACCCAGTACTTC,CASSREGYQETQYF
TRBV28,TRBD1,TRBJ1-5,few,TGTGCCAGCAGTTTCGGGACAGCTAGCAATCAGCCCCAGCATTTT,CASSFGTASNQPQHF
TRBV7-2,TRBD1,TRBJ2-7,.,TGTGCCAGCAGCACCAGTCCACAGGGGATTTACGAGCAGTACTTC,CASSTSPQGIYEQYF
TRBV2,TRBD1,TRBJ2-5,.,TGTGCCAGCAGTTCGGGACAGGCGGGCCAAGAGACCCAGTACTTC,CASSSGQAGQETQYF
TRBV2,TRBD1,TRBJ1-2,.,TGTGCCAGCAGTAGAACAGGGGGGAACTATGGCTACACCTTC,CASSRTGGNYGYTF
TRBV28,.,TRBJ1-2,.,TGTGCCAGCAGTTTAAAGGCACACTATGGCTACACCTTC,CASSLKAHYGYTF
TRBV11-2,TRBD2,TRBJ2-5,.,TGTGCCAGCAGCTTGACTATCGCGGGAGGGCGAGGGGAGACCCAGTACTTC,CASSLTIAGGRGETQYF
TRBV5-4,.,TRBJ2-7,.,TGTGCCAGCAGCTCCCGGATTAACCCCTACGAGCAGTACTTC,CASSSRINPYEQYF
TRBV9,.,TRBJ1-2,.,TGTGCCAGCAGCGTAGGGTCACACGAAAATGATAACTATGGCTACACCTTC,CASSVGSHENDNYGYTF
TRBV11-2,TRBD2,TRBJ2-1,.,TGTGCCAGCAGCCCCCCCCCATCTAGCGGCAGAAGCTCCTACAATGAGCAGTTCTTC,CASSPPPSSGRSSYNEQFF
TRBV2,.,TRBJ2-1,.,TGTGCCAGCAAGATCGCCGGGTCCCGGGGGCCAAATGAGCAGTTCTTC,CASKIAGSRGPNEQFF
TRBV30,.,TRBJ2-1,.,TGTGCCTGGAGTGTAAGGGGTGGTACGAGGAATGAGCAGTTCTTC,CAWSVRGGTRNEQFF
TRBV12-5,.,TRBJ2-7,.,TGTGCTAGTGGTTTGGTAACGGACGAGCAGTACTTC,CASGLVTDEQYF
TRBV6-1,TRBD1,TRBJ1-4,.,TGTGCCAGCAGTAGACAGGGAGGCGGTGAAAAACTGTTTTTT,CASSRQGGGEKLFF
TRBV7-2,.,TRBJ2-7,.,TGTGCCAGCAGCTCCGCAACAGGGTTTTCCCAACTCCGCCTCTACGAGCAGTACTTC,CASSSATGFSQLRLYEQYF
TRBV6-6,.,TRBJ2-3,.,TGTGCCAGCAGTTACGCAGCCACAGATACGCAGTATTTT,CASSYAATDTQYF
TRBV5-4,TRBD1,TRBJ1-1,.,TGTGCCAGCAGCAGAATGACAGGGACCCTGAACACTGAAGCTTTCTTT,CASSRMTGTLNTEAFF